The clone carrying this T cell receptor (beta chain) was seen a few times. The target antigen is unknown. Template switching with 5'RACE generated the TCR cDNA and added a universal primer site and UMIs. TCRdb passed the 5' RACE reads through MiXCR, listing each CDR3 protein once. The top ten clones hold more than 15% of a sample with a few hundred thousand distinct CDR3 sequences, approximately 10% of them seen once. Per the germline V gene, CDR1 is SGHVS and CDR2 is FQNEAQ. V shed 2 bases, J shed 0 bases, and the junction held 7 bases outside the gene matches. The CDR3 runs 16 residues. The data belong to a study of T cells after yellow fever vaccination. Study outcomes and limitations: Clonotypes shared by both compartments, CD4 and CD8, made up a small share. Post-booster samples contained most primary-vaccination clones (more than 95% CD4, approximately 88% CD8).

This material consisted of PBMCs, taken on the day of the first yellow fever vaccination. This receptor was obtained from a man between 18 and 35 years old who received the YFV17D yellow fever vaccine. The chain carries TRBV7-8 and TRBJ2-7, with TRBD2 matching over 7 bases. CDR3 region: CASSLNSGESSYEQYF. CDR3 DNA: TGTGCCAGCAGCTTAAACAGCGGGGAGAGCTCCTACGAGCAGTACTTC.